These 10 T cell receptor beta chains share one sample of origin, sequenced in a study of CD8 T cells in Susac syndrome. A quantity of roughly 0.5 to 1 ug RNA underwent reverse transcription using random hexamers. MiXCR, run by TCRdb on the immunoSEQ multiplex PCR reads, gives a single entry per CDR3 protein. The repertoire has about 430,000 distinct CDR3 sequences, 85% to 90% of them found once; the top ten carry roughly 0.1%. Sequenced material: CD8+ T cells from PBMCs. The receptor set was obtained from a human donor with multiple sclerosis.

The chain uses TRBV29-1 and TRBJ2-1; D call uncertain. This CDR3 has 16 residues. Trimming took off 1 base at V and 0 bases at J, with 13 bases between the two ends. Germline V gene data show CDR1 as SQVTM and CDR2 as ANQGSEA. Here the CDR3 DNA reads TGCAGCGTTGAAGTCGGCTACTCGAGCTCCTACAATGAGCAGTTCTTC. Amino acid sequence: CSVEVGYSSSYNEQFF.

CDR3 sequence (DNA): TGTGCCAGCAGCGCCGGGACAGGGGTCAACGAGCAGTACTTC. Translation: CASSAGTGVNEQYF. This chain uses TRBV28 with TRBJ2-7; 10 bases are shared with TRBD1. The V gene end was trimmed by 6 bases and the J gene end by 5 bases; junction bases not matched to a gene: 7. The CDR3 length is 14 residues. Germline V gene sequence: CDR1 MDHEN, CDR2 SYDVKM.

The chain employs TRBV5-6 and TRBJ2-1; D unresolved. Germline V lookup: CDR1 SGHDT, CDR2 YYEEEE. V lost 2 bases and J 4 bases, leaving 4 bases between the germline ends. The CDR3 length is 12 residues. The CDR3 region is CASSFEYNEQFF. Here the CDR3 DNA reads TGTGCCAGCAGCTTCGAGTACAATGAGCAGTTCTTC.

This clonotype was observed a few times. The chain recombines TRBV6-2 or TRBV6-3 with TRBJ2-5; unclear D gene. The V end was cut by 0 bases, the J end by 5 bases, with 4 bases between. There are 12 residues in the CDR3. Germline CDR1 reads MNHEY; CDR2 reads SVGEGT. In DNA form, the CDR3 reads TGTGCCAGCAGTTACTCTTCGGAGACCCAGTACTTC. Translating gives CASSYSSETQYF.

J is TRBJ2-2 and V is TRBV14; D uncertain. Per germline, CDR1 SGHDN and CDR2 FVKESK. The CDR3 length is 16 residues. The V end lost 2 bases, the J end lost 3 bases, and 13 bases lay between the germline ends. The chain's CDR3 is CASSQLPISDTGELFF. The CDR3 coding sequence is TGTGCCAGCAGCCAACTCCCCATATCGGACACCGGGGAGCTGTTTTTT.

This clonotype occurred a few times. The chain is built from TRBV27 and TRBJ2-7; no clear D. V was cut by 1 base and J by 6 bases, with 4 bases left in between. CDR1 is MNHEY, CDR2 SMNVEV, per germline (reference sequence). This CDR3 has 11 residues. The CDR3 is CASSLYGEQYF. CDR3 in DNA: TGTGCCAGCAGTTTATATGGCGAGCAGTACTTC.

This sequence joins TRBV6-5 and TRBJ2-3; D might be TRBD1 (6 bases). Germline values: CDR1 MNHEY, CDR2 SVGAGI. Trimming removed 0 bases at V and 3 bases at J, with 13 bases between. The CDR3 loop spans 16 amino acids. CDR3 sequence: CASSYSPGVETDTQYF. CDR3 nucleotides: TGTGCCAGCAGTTACTCGCCAGGGGTCGAGACAGATACGCAGTATTTT.

The V gene is TRBV5-1, the J gene TRBJ1-1; unclear D gene. The V and J ends lost 0 bases and 5 bases respectively, with 17 bases between them. The CDR3 has 16 residues. Germline-derived CDR1 and CDR2 are SGHRS and YFSETQ. CDR3 sequence reads: CASSLGLGADGTEAFF. The CDR3 nucleotides are TGCGCCAGCAGCTTGGGGCTGGGAGCGGACGGAACTGAAGCTTTCTTT.

The genes are TRBV4-1 and TRBJ2-7; 12 nucleotides line up with TRBD1. Germline lookup yields CDR1 MGHRA and CDR2 YSYEKL. After removal of 3 bases from V and 5 bases from J, the junction contained 5 bases not matched to a gene. The CDR3 is made up of 15 amino acids. The CDR3 DNA reads TGCGCCAGCAGCCACCTCGGGACAGGGGGCGACGAGCAGTACTTC. Residues: CASSHLGTGGDEQYF.

This chain uses TRBV4-1 with TRBJ2-7; D remains ambiguous. In germline, CDR1 is MGHRA, CDR2 YSYEKL. This CDR3 has 18 amino acids. The ends were cut back, 4 bases at V and 2 bases at J, with 24 bases in the middle. CDR3 DNA: TGCGCCAGCAGCCTCCGTTACTGGCCGCGCAGAAGTGCCTACGAGCAGTACTTC. Amino acid sequence: CASSLRYWPRRSAYEQYF.